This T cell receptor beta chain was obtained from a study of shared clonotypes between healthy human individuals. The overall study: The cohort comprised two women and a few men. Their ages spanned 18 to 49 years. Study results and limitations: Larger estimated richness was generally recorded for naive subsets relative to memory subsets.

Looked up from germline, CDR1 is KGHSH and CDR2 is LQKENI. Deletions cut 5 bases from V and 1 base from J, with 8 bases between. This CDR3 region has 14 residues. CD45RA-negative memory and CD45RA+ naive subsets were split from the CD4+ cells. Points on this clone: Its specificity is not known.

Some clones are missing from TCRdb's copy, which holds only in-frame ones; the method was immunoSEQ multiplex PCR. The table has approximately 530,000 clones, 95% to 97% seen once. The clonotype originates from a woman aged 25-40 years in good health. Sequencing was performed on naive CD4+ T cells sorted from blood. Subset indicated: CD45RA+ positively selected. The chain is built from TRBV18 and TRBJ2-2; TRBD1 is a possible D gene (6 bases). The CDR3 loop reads CASSARGNTGELFF. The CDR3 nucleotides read TGTGCCAGCTCAGCCAGGGGGAACACCGGGGAGCTGTTTTTT.